The clone carrying this T cell receptor (beta chain) was detected a few times. Antigen unknown. The data are from a study of T cell repertoires in cytomegalovirus infection. Study background: Shared public TCR beta signatures pointed to both CMV infection and a matching HLA type. Study-level findings and limits: There were HLA-C-restricted CMV-specific TCR beta clonotypes dominating the ex vivo response. Cumulative public TCR beta family frequency identified carriers of CMV plus the relevant HLA.

TCRdb independently ran MiXCR on the reads; one entry per CDR3 protein. The repertoire has roughly 700,000 distinct CDR3 sequences, around 32% of them found once; the top ten carry around a sixth. Source: cultured PBMCs, taken from culture after CMV antigen stimulation. The source of this sequence is a human donor in good health (CMV status not recorded). Some clones in this sample may be carry-over from other donors' samples.

Here the CDR3 DNA reads TGTGCCAGCAGCTCGCTAGCGGCCACTGAAGCTTTCTTT. The encoded protein is CASSSLAATEAFF. The chain uses TRBV7-8 and TRBJ1-1; D is uncertain. The CDR3 runs 13 residues. The ends were cut back, 4 bases at V and 4 bases at J, with 10 bases in the middle. Germline V gene sequence: CDR1 SGHVS, CDR2 FQNEAQ.